The rows below give T cell receptor beta chains drawn from one sample of a study of Graves' ophthalmopathy and Graves' hyperthyroidism. Each CDR3 protein gets one entry after TCRdb re-called the multiplex PCR reads with MiXCR. This sample carries approximately 700,000 distinct CDR3 sequences, 35% to 50% of them seen once, and the ten largest clones take 40% to 45%. The sample consisted of peripheral blood. Receptors originate from an adult man with Graves' ophthalmopathy. Both conserved end residues are part of each CDR3.

cdr3_length	v_call	j_call	cdr3_aa
15	TRBV7-3	TRBJ1-6	CASSLNSEKNSPLHF
12	TRBV29-1	TRBJ1-1	CSVRPANTEAFF
16	TRBV24-1	TRBJ1-5	CATSGPGTVGDQPQHF
16	TRBV7-9	TRBJ2-7	CASSLEQHRGSYEQYF
13	TRBV7-9	TRBJ1-2	CASSNGAAYGYTF
10	TRBV2	TRBJ1-1	CASSTGQGRF
13	TRBV5-1	TRBJ1-6	CASSCGLAEALHF
14	TRBV24-1	TRBJ1-4	CASSWTANSEKLFF
14	TRBV2	TRBJ1-6	CASILGQNNSPLHF
15	TRBV7-9	TRBJ2-7	CASSPKGRPSYEQYF
13	TRBV4-3	TRBJ1-6	CASSQDDDSPLHF
11	TRBV2	TRBJ1-1	CASRSRTEAFF
15	TRBV5-5	TRBJ1-6	CASSLAGQARSPLHF
16	TRBV20-1	TRBJ1-5	CSARGTGGSSNQPQHF
16	TRBV20-1	TRBJ2-6	CSARTDRGTGANVLTF
17	TRBV7-3	TRBJ2-2	CASSSYANGAYTGELFF
15	TRBV7-9	TRBJ2-7	CASRFWGPLTYEQYF
13	TRBV10-3	TRBJ2-5	CAISERGGETQYF
12	TRBV2	TRBJ2-7	CASSAGVAEQYF
15	TRBV7-9	TRBJ2-6	CASSQPARGANVLTF
13	TRBV29-1	TRBJ2-7	CSVDRTGAAEQYF
16	TRBV7-9	TRBJ1-2	CASSLASQIYNYGYTF
11	TRBV28	TRBJ1-2	CASSKGRGYTF
16	TRBV5-1	TRBJ2-5	CASSLGGPVNQETQYF
17	TRBV10-3	TRBJ2-2	CAALSSTGTSVTGELFF
15	TRBV3-1	TRBJ2-3	CASRSGGRSTDTQYF
15	TRBV29-1	TRBJ2-5	CSVELPDGVGETQYF
14	TRBV20-1	TRBJ2-7	CSRRTSGATYEQYF
10	TRBV12-3/TRBV12-4	TRBJ2-5	CASTLETQYF
15	TRBV2	TRBJ2-5	CASRLSRTVQETQYF
15	TRBV20-1	TRBJ1-4	CSAISGLTINEKLFF
12	TRBV29-1	TRBJ2-2	CSVVAGVGELFF
14	TRBV24-1	TRBJ2-6	CATSPNSGANVLTF
14	TRBV11-2	TRBJ1-3	CASSPTDRRNTIYF
13	TRBV20-1	TRBJ2-7	CSARVDRENEQYF
13	TRBV9	TRBJ1-1	CASSVGEPFEAFF
12	TRBV28	TRBJ1-1	CASSLVRVAAFF
13	TRBV10-3	TRBJ1-2	CASTRVFYYGYTF
16	TRBV7-9	TRBJ2-7	CASSQDFLQPGDEQYF
14	TRBV2	TRBJ2-2	CAGQAHQGTGELFF
13	TRBV7-2	TRBJ1-6	CASSGRDARSPHF
15	TRBV10-3	TRBJ2-5	CAISRSRDRAETQYF
21	TRBV20-1	TRBJ2-6	CSARDARKGLAPQGGANVLTF
14	TRBV29-1	TRBJ1-1	CSVKPKQGEGEAFF
12	TRBV19	TRBJ2-7	CASKAGPYEQYF
14	TRBV7-9	TRBJ1-2	CASSFGQQHYGYTF
14	TRBV7-9	TRBJ1-2	CASTTSGTPPGYTF
14	TRBV27	TRBJ2-7	CASTPDRALYEQYF
17	TRBV25-1	TRBJ2-6	CASVLLVRAYGANVLTF
15	TRBV14	TRBJ1-2	CASSPVGRANYGYTF